The 4 T cell receptor beta chains presented below share a single source sample, sequenced in a study of CD8 T cells in cerebrospinal fluid in Alzheimer's disease. Reanalyzing the 10x single-cell sequencing reads, TCRdb keeps one entry per CDR3 protein, without DNA. The table counts around 1,200 distinct CDR3 sequences; less than 10% lies in the top ten. The source material was cerebrospinal fluid. The receptors were sampled from a human donor in good health.

This clonotype is identified as medium-sized from frequency. The chain links TRBV30 to TRBJ1-5. Germline V gene data show CDR1 as GTSNPN and CDR2 as SVGIG (reference sequence). The CDR3 extends over 14 amino acids. CDR3: CAWSVLGVGQPQHF.

This clonotype is labeled medium-sized based on frequency. The chain has TRBV5-5 and TRBJ2-5; TCRdb gives TRBD1 as the D gene, but with no DNA this cannot be confirmed. Germline assignment: CDR1 SGHKS and CDR2 YYEKEE (reference sequence). The CDR3 length is 16 residues. The CDR3 here is CASRPGTASLTETQYF.

By frequency, this clonotype is medium-sized. The CDR3: CASTGQGVTSSTYEQYF. The chain carries TRBV25-1 and TRBJ2-7; checking the TCRdb D call of TRBD2 is not possible without DNA. Germline-derived CDR1 and CDR2 are MGHDK and SYGVNS. The CDR3 consists of 17 residues.

Considering frequency, this clonotype is medium-sized. The chain uses TRBV20-1 and TRBJ2-1. The germline gives CDR1 DFQATT, CDR2 SNEGSKA (reference sequence). This CDR3 is built from 16 residues. The CDR3 is CSAVTLARSSYNEQFF.